These 20 T cell receptor beta chains were all obtained from the same sample, sequenced in a study of blood T cells in healthy people across ages. Next came a second PCR, run for 7 to 11 cycles, which used a sample-barcoded 5' primer along with a J-beta primer mix. Via MiXCR, TCRdb re-called the 5' RACE reads, giving one row per CDR3 protein. The data hold about a million distinct CDR3 sequences, with roughly 47% observed a single time. Sequences were obtained from blood. The receptors here all came from a woman aged 55-69 years in good health.

The chain joins TRBV28 to TRBJ2-1; 8 bases are a match to TRBD2. This CDR3 has 13 residues. CDR1 is MDHEN and CDR2 is SYDVKM in the germline V gene. V lost 6 bases, J lost 8 bases, and 6 bases stayed unmatched. The CDR3 DNA follows: TGTGCCAGCAGACGGGAGGGCCTGGATGAGCAGTTCTTC. Translated, it gives CASRREGLDEQFF.

This clonotype was detected a few times. V is TRBV5-1 and J is TRBJ2-7, with 9 positions matching TRBD2. The V gene's germline CDR1 is SGHRS and CDR2 YFSETQ. V trimming: 2 bases; J trimming: 2 bases; junction bases outside the gene matches: 8. CDR3 length: 16 residues. CDR3 bases: TGCGCCAGCAGCTTTTCGCCTAGCGGGAAAGCCTACGAGCAGTACTTC. Encoded protein: CASSFSPSGKAYEQYF.

This clonotype was found many times. The gene calls are TRBV29-1 and TRBJ2-5, with D tentatively TRBD1 or TRBD2 (5 bases each). Germline V gives CDR1 SQVTM, CDR2 ANQGSEA. V dropped 4 bases and J dropped 4 bases, with 16 bases sitting between them. The length of the CDR3 is 14 residues. The CDR3 is CSVVPKGTRETQYF. In DNA, the CDR3 is TGCAGCGTTGTTCCCAAAGGGACGCGAGAGACCCAGTACTTC.

This clonotype was seen a few times. The gene calls are TRBV7-9 and TRBJ1-2; 7 bases agree with TRBD1. The junction had 5 bases not matched to a gene; V was cut back by 1 base and J by 3 bases. The V gene's germline CDR1 is SEHNR and CDR2 FQNEAQ (reference sequence). The CDR3 totals 15 residues. CDR3 region: CASSLVYGQDYGYTF. The CDR3, as DNA: TGTGCCAGCAGCTTAGTTTACGGACAGGACTATGGCTACACCTTC.

This chain uses TRBV7-2 with TRBJ1-1, with TRBD1 as a possible D gene (5 bases). This CDR3 has 14 residues. Germline CDR1 SGHTA, CDR2 FQGNSA. Deletions cut 6 bases from V and 0 bases from J, with 11 bases between. CDR3 sequence (DNA): TGTGCCAGCAGGAGGGACCGACTGAACACTGAAGCTTTCTTT. Protein: CASRRDRLNTEAFF.

The V call is TRBV20-1, the J call TRBJ2-3; 11 bases align to TRBD2. This CDR3 is 16 amino acids long. V was clipped by 5 bases and J by 2 bases; unmatched bases: 9. Per the germline V gene, CDR1 is DFQATT and CDR2 is SNEGSKA (reference sequence). The CDR3 bases are TGCAGTGCTTTTCCGGGACTAGCGGTTCTCACAGATACGCAGTATTTT. Protein: CSAFPGLAVLTDTQYF.

DNA for the CDR3: TGTGCCAGCAGCCAACGACTAGCGGGAGCGGTGCAGTACTTC. Protein: CASSQRLAGAVQYF. The genes are TRBV7-7 and TRBJ2-4; TRBD2 aligns across 12 bases. CDR3 size: 14 residues. Germline CDR1 and CDR2: SSHAT and FNYEAQ (reference sequence). V trimming: 5 bases; J trimming: 13 bases; junction bases outside the gene matches: 9.

This chain joins TRBV4-1 and TRBJ2-4; TRBD2 agrees at 12 bases. Losses at the gene ends were 1 base for V and 1 base for J; bases not matched to a gene: 11. Germline CDR1 is MGHRA and CDR2 is YSYEKL. The CDR3 contains 20 residues. CDR3 DNA sequence: TGCGCCAGCAGCCAAGTAATACTAGCGGGAGGCGGGACTGCCAAAAACATTCAGTACTTC. As protein: CASSQVILAGGGTAKNIQYF.

This clonotype was seen once. This chain links TRBV28 with TRBJ2-7; maybe TRBD1 (6 bases). Trimming left V 0 bases short and J 0 bases short, with 18 bases between. From germline, CDR1 is MDHEN and CDR2 SYDVKM. CDR3 size: 18 residues. For the CDR3, the DNA is TGTGCCAGCAGTTTATGGCTTTTAGGGGACACGAACTCCTACGAGCAGTACTTC. This gives the protein CASSLWLLGDTNSYEQYF.

The chain joins TRBV12-3 or TRBV12-4 to TRBJ2-1, with D unclear. This CDR3 is built from 12 residues. Trimming stripped 7 bases from V and 9 bases from J, with 13 bases between. The CDR3 here is CASTAAPGEQFF. DNA for the CDR3: TGTGCCAGCACCGCCGCCCCGGGTGAGCAGTTCTTC.

This sequence joins TRBV5-1 and TRBJ2-1, with 9 bases that match TRBD1. Germline V gene lookup returns CDR1 SGHRS and CDR2 YFSETQ. This CDR3 is built from 15 residues. The trim removed 4 bases at V and 6 bases at J, leaving 8 bases unmatched. CDR3 in DNA: TGCGCCAGCAGCGGAACAGGGGGCGACTTCAATGAGCAGTTCTTC. Translating it yields CASSGTGGDFNEQFF.

This clonotype was recorded a few times. This chain links TRBV10-3 with TRBJ1-1; a weak D match, TRBD1 (5 bases). From germline, CDR1 is ENHRY and CDR2 SYGVKD. This CDR3 region has 13 residues. The ends were cut back, 3 bases at V and 0 bases at J, with 5 bases in the middle. The CDR3 nucleotides are TGTGCCATCAGTGACAGGGTGAACACTGAAGCTTTCTTT. This codes for CAISDRVNTEAFF.

V is TRBV5-6 and J is TRBJ2-3; 9 bases line up with TRBD1. The CDR3 is 15 residues long. Germline V CDR1 and CDR2: SGHDT, YYEEEE. V shed 6 bases, J shed 8 bases, and the junction held 13 bases outside the gene matches. This CDR3 is CASTGTGLVIGTQYF. The CDR3 DNA reads TGTGCCAGCACCGGGACAGGGTTGGTGATCGGTACGCAGTATTTT. The full variable domain, in which reference TRBV5-6 and TRBJ2-3 provide the parts outside the CDR3, is DAGVTQSPTHLIKTRGQQVTLRCSPKSGHDTVSWYQQALGQGPQFIFQYYEEEERQRGNFPDRFSGHQFPNYSSELNVNALLLGDSALYLCASTGTGLVIGTQYFGPGTRLTVL.

V usage is TRBV28 and J usage is TRBJ2-1; 10 bases match TRBD1. The tail of the sequence fits TRBJ2-7 better, so the J call may be wrong. The germline V gene has CDR1 MDHEN and CDR2 SYDVKM. This CDR3 is 15 amino acids long. The DNA for the CDR3 is TGTGCCAGCAATCTCCAAGGGACAGGGGCCTACGAGCAGTACTTC. Encoded protein: CASNLQGTGAYEQYF.

The rearrangement joins TRBV27 to TRBJ2-3, with D unclear. Germline CDR1 and CDR2: MNHEY and SMNVEV (reference sequence). The V end lost 5 bases, the J end lost 2 bases, and 14 bases lay between the germline ends. The CDR3 covers 15 residues. CDR3 in amino acids: CASSQVSHITDTQYF. The CDR3 nucleotides are TGTGCCAGCAGTCAAGTCTCGCATATCACAGATACGCAGTATTTT.

Ten or more counts support this clonotype. This chain links TRBV29-1 with TRBJ2-6; D gene uncertain. V was shortened by 5 bases and J by 0 bases, with 5 bases between the two germline ends. The length of the CDR3 is 13 residues. CDR1 is SQVTM, CDR2 ANQGSEA, per germline. CDR3 nucleotides: TGCAGCGTTCAAGTCTCTGGGGCCAACGTCCTGACTTTC. It translates to CSVQVSGANVLTF.

V is TRBV7-8 and J is TRBJ1-4, with D uncertain. This CDR3 region has 14 residues. V shed 3 bases and J shed 4 bases, with 9 bases lying between them. CDR1 SGHVS and CDR2 FQNEAQ come from the germline V gene. CDR3 amino acids: CASSFSDVNEKLFF. The CDR3, as DNA: TGTGCCAGCAGCTTTTCAGATGTTAATGAAAAACTGTTTTTT. Drawing the rest from reference TRBV7-8 and TRBJ1-4, the complete variable domain is GAGVSQSPRYKVAKRGQDVALRCDPISGHVSLFWYQQALGQGPEFLTYFQNEAQLDKSGLPSDRFFAERPEGSVSTLKIQRTQQEDSAVYLCASSFSDVNEKLFFGSGTQLSVL.

For the CDR3, the DNA is TGTGCCAGCAGCTACTCCAAACTCAAGCCCCCCTACGAGCAGTACTTC. Translating it yields CASSYSKLKPPYEQYF. The V gene is TRBV7-9, the J gene TRBJ2-4; D gene uncertain. The assigned J gene may be wrong: the sequence end matches TRBJ2-7 better. This CDR3 has 16 amino acids. Germline-derived CDR1 and CDR2 are SEHNR and FQNEAQ (reference sequence).

This clonotype showed up many times. The rearrangement links TRBV20-1 to TRBJ1-2; the match to TRBD1 covers 7 bases. The germline gives CDR1 DFQATT, CDR2 SNEGSKA (reference sequence). The CDR3 has 16 amino acids. J was trimmed by 4 bases and V by 5 bases; bases with no gene match: 16. The CDR3 is CSALKTGTARGYGYTF. The CDR3 DNA sequence: TGCAGTGCTTTGAAAACCGGGACAGCCCGGGGCTATGGCTACACCTTC.

This clonotype was recorded a few times. The chain is built from TRBV4-2 and TRBJ2-3; 11 nucleotides match TRBD1. J was trimmed by 6 bases and V by 2 bases; bases with no gene match: 4. This CDR3 is built from 15 residues. The germline gives CDR1 LGHNA, CDR2 YNFKEQ. The CDR3 protein is CASSQRTGGSDTQYF. Written as DNA, the CDR3 is TGTGCCAGCAGCCAACGGACAGGGGGCAGTGATACGCAGTATTTT.